These 23 T cell receptor beta chains were sequenced from one sample in a study of spatial heterogeneity in lung cancer. Indicated time point: sample taken at primary tumor resection. Whole RNA came from tumor, nontumor lung or frozen PBMC and was sequenced without being sorted. Via MiXCR, TCRdb re-called the 5' RACE reads, giving one row per CDR3 protein. The table has approximately 40,000 distinct CDR3 sequences, 5.2% seen once. Here the sequenced sample was PBMCs, taken at surgery. Source of these receptors: a female donor with early-stage non-small cell lung cancer.

The gene calls are TRBV9 and TRBJ1-1, with D possibly TRBD1 on 6 matching bases. The germline V gene has CDR1 SGDLS and CDR2 YYNGEE. The CDR3 length is 15 residues. The V end was cut by 4 bases, the J end by 2 bases, with 15 bases between. Here the CDR3 DNA reads TGTGCCAGCAGCACCCGGGCAGGGGCCAACACTGAAGCTTTCTTT. Translated: CASSTRAGANTEAFF.

This clonotype was counted ten times or more. The chain couples TRBV5-1 to TRBJ2-7; D uncertain. The germline V gene encodes CDR1 SGHRS and CDR2 YFSETQ. The CDR3 is 14 residues long. Trimming cost V 4 bases and J 0 bases, with 11 bases left between them. The CDR3 here is CASSGDSVSYEQYF. The CDR3 bases are TGCGCCAGCAGCGGTGATTCGGTCTCCTACGAGCAGTACTTC.

This clonotype showed up many times. This chain uses TRBV7-2 with TRBJ2-3, with 10 bases lining up with TRBD2. Germline CDR1 SGHTA, CDR2 FQGNSA. The CDR3 runs to 17 residues. Trimming cost V 3 bases and J 1 base; bases outside gene matches: 7. CDR3 sequence (DNA): TGTGCCAGCAGCTTTCAGCGGGGGGGCCGGGGCACAGATACGCAGTATTTT. Translation gives CASSFQRGGRGTDTQYF. The full variable domain, with the rest looked up from reference TRBV7-2 and TRBJ2-3, is GAGVSQSPSNKVTEKGKDVELRCDPISGHTALYWYRQSLGQGLEFLIYFQGNSAPDKSGLPSDRFSAERTGGSVSTLTIQRTQQEDSAVYLCASSFQRGGRGTDTQYFGPGTRLTVL.

Many counts were recorded for this clonotype. The chain couples TRBV23-1 to TRBJ1-1, with 10 nucleotides matching TRBD1. TRBV23-1 is identified as an open reading frame with a role that is uncertain. This CDR3 contains 15 residues. Trimming removed 3 bases from V and 5 bases from J; junction bases left unmatched: 6. CDR3 sequence: CASSQSGQGGTEAFF. The CDR3 nucleotides read TGCGCCAGCAGTCAGTCAGGACAGGGGGGAACTGAAGCTTTCTTT.

At least ten counts were recorded for this clonotype. This chain connects TRBV20-1 to TRBJ2-7, with D tentatively TRBD1 (6 bases). This CDR3 region has 15 residues. Germline-derived CDR1 and CDR2 are DFQATT and SNEGSKA (reference sequence). Between the trimmed V and J ends, which lost 7 bases and 0 bases, there was a span of 19 bases. CDR3 residues: CSVTPGTKLSYEQYF. In nucleotides, the CDR3 is TGCAGTGTTACCCCCGGGACAAAACTCTCCTACGAGCAGTACTTC.

This clonotype was seen at least ten times. The chain recombines TRBV4-3 with TRBJ2-7; D gene uncertain. Germline CDR1 LGHNA, CDR2 YSLEER. CDR3 length: 13 residues. The V gene lost 2 bases and the J gene lost 7 bases, with 12 bases spanning the gap. The CDR3 sequence: CASSQFLDREQYF. The CDR3 DNA reads TGCGCCAGCAGCCAATTCTTGGATCGTGAGCAGTACTTC.

This clonotype has more than one count but fewer than ten. The CDR3 nucleotides read TGTGCCAGCAGTTACGGAGGGAGGGAGCAGTACTTC. As protein: CASSYGGREQYF. The genes are TRBV6-6 and TRBJ2-7, with D maybe TRBD2 (6 bases). The CDR3 is 12 amino acids. The germline V gene encodes CDR1 MNHNY and CDR2 SVGAGI (reference sequence). Trimming took 2 bases from V and 7 from J, leaving 9 bases between them.

The gene calls are TRBV9 and TRBJ2-7; the match to TRBD1 covers 10 bases. Germline CDR1 reads SGDLS; CDR2 reads YYNGEE. This CDR3 comprises 14 residues. V lost 3 bases to trimming and J lost 3 bases; unmatched junction nucleotides: 3. In DNA, the CDR3 is TGTGCCAGCAGCGGGTGGGACAGGGGCTACGAGCAGTACTTC. Protein: CASSGWDRGYEQYF.

This clonotype was observed at least ten times. This chain links TRBV15 with TRBJ2-1; the match to TRBD1 covers 7 bases. Germline V gene sequence: CDR1 LNHNV, CDR2 YYDKDF (reference sequence). V trimming: 4 bases; J trimming: 9 bases; junction bases outside the gene matches: 9. There are 14 residues in the CDR3. CDR3 DNA: TGTGCCACCAGCATAGACAGGGCTTGGGGTGAGCAGTTCTTC. As protein: CATSIDRAWGEQFF.

This clonotype was recorded a few times. The chain has TRBV28 and TRBJ2-4, with 7 bases lining up with TRBD1. This CDR3 is built from 18 residues. Trimming at V came to 5 bases and at J to 0 bases, leaving 13 bases not matched to a gene. CDR1 is MDHEN, CDR2 SYDVKM, per germline. The CDR3 spells CASSGGIGTEIAKNIQYF. CDR3 nucleotide sequence: TGTGCCAGCAGTGGGGGCATCGGGACAGAAATAGCCAAAAACATTCAGTACTTC.

This clonotype was recorded many times. This chain joins TRBV30 and TRBJ2-7, with D maybe TRBD1 (7 bases). CDR3 length: 15 amino acids. CDR1 and CDR2 from the germline V gene are GTSNPN and SVGIG (reference sequence). V lost 3 bases and J 4 bases, leaving 19 bases between the germline ends. CDR3 DNA sequence: TGTGCCTGGAGCAAACTAGGACAGGAGGGGTACGAGCAGTACTTC. Protein: CAWSKLGQEGYEQYF.

In this sample, this clonotype turned up a few times. This chain uses TRBV28 with TRBJ1-2; D is possibly TRBD1 (6 bases). V gave up 6 bases and J gave up 7 bases, with 15 bases separating them. There are 13 residues in the CDR3. Germline CDR1 is MDHEN and CDR2 is SYDVKM. The CDR3 sequence is CASSIQGSGGYTF. The CDR3 bases are TGTGCCAGCAGCATACAGGGTTCCGGTGGCTACACCTTC.

This clonotype was found many times. V and J are TRBV5-6 and TRBJ2-5; TRBD1 is a possible D gene (6 bases). Germline V gene data show CDR1 as SGHDT and CDR2 as YYEEEE. This CDR3 comprises 14 residues. With 2 bases removed from V and 4 bases from J, the gap between germline ends came to 12 bases. The CDR3 nucleotides read TGTGCCAGCAGCTTTGCGGCAGGGGTAGAGACCCAGTACTTC. Its translation: CASSFAAGVETQYF.

This clonotype was picked up many times. The chain combines TRBV7-9 with TRBJ2-2, with 7 bases aligning to TRBD1. Germline V lookup: CDR1 SEHNR, CDR2 FQNEAQ (reference sequence). The CDR3 loop spans 14 amino acids. The trim removed 1 base at V and 4 bases at J, leaving 0 bases unmatched. DNA of the CDR3: TGTGCCAGCAGCTTAGAGGGGGCCACCGGGGAGCTGTTTTTT. Residues: CASSLEGATGELFF.

The genes are TRBV30 and TRBJ1-2, with a tentative D call TRBD1 (6 bases). CDR3 size: 14 residues. The V end was cut by 0 bases, the J end by 1 base, with 9 bases between. The germline V gene encodes CDR1 GTSNPN and CDR2 SVGIG (reference sequence). The CDR3 nucleotides are TGTGCCTGGAGTGTACTAGGGGGTAACTATGGCTACACCTTC. As protein: CAWSVLGGNYGYTF.

The chain carries TRBV18 and TRBJ1-2; 11 nucleotides match TRBD1. V trimming: 0 bases; J trimming: 5 bases; junction bases outside the gene matches: 8. This CDR3 spans 17 amino acids. Germline V gives CDR1 KGHSH, CDR2 LQKENI. CDR3 sequence: CASSPPRGTGGIYGYTF. The CDR3 coding sequence is TGTGCCAGCTCACCACCGCGCGGGACAGGGGGTATTTATGGCTACACCTTC. The variable domain in full, with the rest retrieved from reference TRBV18 and TRBJ1-2, is NAGVMQNPRHLVRRRGQEARLRCSPMKGHSHVYWYRQLPEEGLKFMVYLQKENIIDESGMPKERFSAEFPKEGPSILRIQQVVRGDSAAYFCASSPPRGTGGIYGYTFGSGTRLTVV.

The rearrangement links TRBV21-1 to TRBJ1-1. TRBV21-1 is tagged as a pseudogene. The CDR3 loop spans 18 amino acids. The CDR3 bases are TGTGCCAGCAGCAAAGGCACAGACAAACCTCGTAAAAACACTGAAGCTTTCTTT. Its translation is CASSKGTDKPRKNTEAFF.

The chain joins TRBV7-9 to TRBJ1-2, with TRBD1 as a possible D gene (6 bases). Trimming removed 7 bases at V and 0 bases at J, with 18 bases between. The CDR3 is 16 residues long. Germline values: CDR1 SEHNR, CDR2 FQNEAQ (reference sequence). The CDR3 DNA reads TGTGCCAGCAACCAAAAGACAGGCCTAGCTAACTATGGCTACACCTTC. Its protein product is CASNQKTGLANYGYTF.

J is TRBJ1-5 and V is TRBV28; D perhaps matches TRBD1 (5 bases). V dropped 5 bases and J dropped 6 bases, with 17 bases sitting between them. Germline V gene sequence: CDR1 MDHEN, CDR2 SYDVKM. The CDR3 length is 15 residues. The CDR3 DNA follows: TGTGCCAGCAGTCCATACAGGTTCCCGGGTCAGCCCCAGCATTTT. Translation: CASSPYRFPGQPQHF.

This clonotype was recorded at least ten times. The chain recombines TRBV29-1 with TRBJ2-5, with 8 bases lining up with TRBD2. This CDR3 region has 13 residues. Trimming cost V 8 bases and J 5 bases; bases outside gene matches: 10. Germline V gene sequence: CDR1 SQVTM, CDR2 ANQGSEA. The CDR3 DNA sequence: TGCAGCACCCGGGGGGGTACGGGGGAGACCCAGTACTTC. This translates into CSTRGGTGETQYF.

Points on this clonotype: A much bigger clone sits one base away, suggesting this may be a read error. The chain carries TRBV6-5 and TRBJ2-7; the match to TRBD1 covers 8 bases. CDR3 length: 15 residues. Looked up from germline, CDR1 is MNHEY and CDR2 is SVGAGI. The trim removed 4 bases at V and 3 bases at J, leaving 8 bases unmatched. The CDR3 nucleotides are TGTGCCAGCAGTTTTCTTGGACAGGGAGTCTACGAGCAGTACTTC. This sequence encodes CASSFLGQGVYEQYF.

This clonotype was found many times. The V and J genes are TRBV5-1 and TRBJ1-1; D call uncertain. The CDR3 loop spans 14 amino acids. Germline V gene data show CDR1 as SGHRS and CDR2 as YFSETQ. Trimming shortened V by 4 bases and J by 1 base, and 11 bases separated the two germline ends. This chain's CDR3 is CASSLGQENTEAFF. The CDR3 DNA sequence: TGCGCCAGCAGCCTAGGGCAGGAGAACACTGAAGCTTTCTTT.

Points on this clonotype: Possible read error: a much larger clone is one base away. The chain links TRBV20-1 to TRBJ2-7, with 7 bases fitting TRBD2. The CDR3 is 15 residues long. Germline V gene lookup returns CDR1 DFQATT and CDR2 SNEGSKA (reference sequence). CDR3 sequence: CSAHNPAGLTYGQYF. The CDR3 DNA reads as TGCAGTGCCCACAACCCAGCGGGGCTGACCTACGGGCAGTACTTC.